This entry is about one TCR beta chain. No antigen is known for it. This sample is drawn from a study of T cell responses to AZD1222 COVID-19 vaccine. Regarding the study as a whole: Donors, mostly white British, included more females; clonal diversity was possibly underestimated.

The CDR3 length is 15 residues. Germline loops: CDR1 SGHTA, CDR2 FQGNSA. The V end lost 1 base, the J end lost 5 bases, and 14 bases lay between the germline ends. Produced via immunoSEQ multiplex PCR; TCRdb's table is partial and in-frame only. The table records some 55,000 clones, roughly nine tenths of them present only once. The chain carries TRBV7-2 and TRBJ1-1; possible D gene TRBD1, 6 bases. The clonotype comes from an adult in good health. The specimen comprised peripheral blood, sampled on day 0 of AZD1222 vaccination. DNA for the CDR3: TGTGCCAGCAGCTTAGGTCCGGGGGCTCGGACTGAAGCTTTCTTT. This codes for CASSLGPGARTEAFF.